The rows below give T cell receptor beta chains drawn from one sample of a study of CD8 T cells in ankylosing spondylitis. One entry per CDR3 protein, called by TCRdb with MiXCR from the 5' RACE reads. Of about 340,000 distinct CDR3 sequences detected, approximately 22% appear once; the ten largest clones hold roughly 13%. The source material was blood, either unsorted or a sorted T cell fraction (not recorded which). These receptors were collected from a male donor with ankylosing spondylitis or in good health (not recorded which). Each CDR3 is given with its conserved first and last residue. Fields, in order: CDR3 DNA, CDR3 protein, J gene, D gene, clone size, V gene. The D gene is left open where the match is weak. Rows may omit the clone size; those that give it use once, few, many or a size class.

CDR3 DNA: TGTGCCAGCAGCTTAATTCAGGGCCCCAATGAGCAGCTCTTC
CDR3 protein: CASSLIQGPNEQLF
J gene: TRBJ2-1
D gene: NA
clone size: few
V gene: TRBV7-9

CDR3 DNA: TGTGCCAGCAGTGACCAGGGGGTTAGTTCACCCCTCCACTTT
CDR3 protein: CASSDQGVSSPLHF
J gene: TRBJ1-6
D gene: TRBD1
clone size: NA
V gene: TRBV6-4

CDR3 DNA: TGTGCCAGCAGCACCAGACTAGCGGGGGATACAGATACGCAGTATTTT
CDR3 protein: CASSTRLAGDTDTQYF
J gene: TRBJ2-3
D gene: TRBD2
clone size: NA
V gene: TRBV7-9

CDR3 DNA: TGTGCCACCAGCAGGATAGCCGTGACCGCCGGGGAGCTGTTTTTT
CDR3 protein: CATSRIAVTAGELFF
J gene: TRBJ2-2
D gene: NA
clone size: NA
V gene: TRBV15

CDR3 DNA: TGTGCCAGCAGCCAAGATCTTGAGGGCGCGAACACCGGGGAGCTGTTTTTT
CDR3 protein: CASSQDLEGANTGELFF
J gene: TRBJ2-2
D gene: NA
clone size: NA
V gene: TRBV3-1

CDR3 DNA: TGTGCCCTACGGGTGTTGAATGAGCAGTTCTTC
CDR3 protein: CALRVLNEQFF
J gene: TRBJ2-1
D gene: NA
clone size: few
V gene: TRBV6-1

CDR3 DNA: TGTGCCAGCAGCTTAGTGGGGGGAACGGACAATGAGCAGTTCTTC
CDR3 protein: CASSLVGGTDNEQFF
J gene: TRBJ2-1
D gene: NA
clone size: NA
V gene: TRBV11-2

CDR3 DNA: TGCGCCAGCAGCTTGAGACAAGATACGCAGTATTTT
CDR3 protein: CASSLRQDTQYF
J gene: TRBJ2-3
D gene: NA
clone size: NA
V gene: TRBV5-1

CDR3 DNA: TGTGCCAGCAGTTCCCCGGGACTAGCGGGGGGGAATGAGCAGTTCTTC
CDR3 protein: CASSSPGLAGGNEQFF
J gene: TRBJ2-1
D gene: TRBD2
clone size: NA
V gene: TRBV7-9

CDR3 DNA: TGCGCCAGCCAGCCGGACTTCTCCGGGGAGCTGTTTTTT
CDR3 protein: CASQPDFSGELFF
J gene: TRBJ2-2
D gene: NA
clone size: NA
V gene: TRBV10-1

CDR3 DNA: TGTGCCAGCAGCTGGACCGGGGGAACCCCCCAAGAGACCCAGTACTTC
CDR3 protein: CASSWTGGTPQETQYF
J gene: TRBJ2-5
D gene: NA
clone size: few
V gene: TRBV7-9

CDR3 DNA: TGTGCCAGCAGCCGGGACAGTCCCTCCTACAATGAGCAGTTCTTC
CDR3 protein: CASSRDSPSYNEQFF
J gene: TRBJ2-1
D gene: TRBD1
clone size: NA
V gene: TRBV7-9

CDR3 DNA: TGCAGCGTTGCAATACCCTCCTACAATGAGCAGTTCTTC
CDR3 protein: CSVAIPSYNEQFF
J gene: TRBJ2-1
D gene: NA
clone size: NA
V gene: TRBV29-1

CDR3 DNA: TGTGCCAGCAGTTCCGGGGGTACAGTTGAGCAGTTCTTC
CDR3 protein: CASSSGGTVEQFF
J gene: TRBJ2-1
D gene: NA
clone size: many
V gene: TRBV12-3/TRBV12-4

CDR3 DNA: TGTGCCAGCAGAGGACCGAGCTACGAGCAGTACTTC
CDR3 protein: CASRGPSYEQYF
J gene: TRBJ2-7
D gene: NA
clone size: many
V gene: TRBV12-3/TRBV12-4

CDR3 DNA: TGTGCCAGCTCAGAGGGGGCCGTAATAAATGAGCAGTTCTTC
CDR3 protein: CASSEGAVINEQFF
J gene: TRBJ2-1
D gene: TRBD1
clone size: few
V gene: TRBV18

CDR3 DNA: TGCAGTGCGTACAGCTACAATGAGCAGTTCTTC
CDR3 protein: CSAYSYNEQFF
J gene: TRBJ2-1
D gene: NA
clone size: NA
V gene: TRBV20-1

CDR3 DNA: TGTGCCATCAGTGAGAGCGGTCGGACAGGGGGTTACGAGCAGTACTTC
CDR3 protein: CAISESGRTGGYEQYF
J gene: TRBJ2-7
D gene: TRBD1
clone size: NA
V gene: TRBV10-3